This TCR beta chain originates from a study of T cells in Graves' hyperthyroidism and ophthalmopathy. Background on the study: Before any treatment, at initial diagnosis, peripheral blood was collected. Points from the study as a whole: Most thyroid clonotypes expanded above 0.001 were also detected in blood.

The source material, RNA transcripts, was used to amplify TCR beta CDR3 regions. First-round RT-PCR with HTBI primers amplified the TCR CDR3 region. TCRdb re-derived calls from the multiplex PCR reads in MiXCR, one entry per CDR3 protein. The table shows under 350,000 distinct CDR3 sequences, with roughly 15% occurring only once. This clonotype has ten or more counts. The antigen is not known. Diagnosing involved the use of clinical symptoms, serum thyroxine and TRAb, thyroid ultrasound and orbital computed tomography. The authors took PBMCs from 10 ml fresh peripheral blood. The CDR3 extends over 15 amino acids. From germline, CDR1 is MNHEY and CDR2 SMNVEV (reference sequence). The trim removed 5 bases at V and 2 bases at J, leaving 4 bases unmatched.

The gene calls are TRBV27 and TRBJ2-3; 10 bases match TRBD2. This sequence was found in a woman aged 40 to 50 with Graves' ophthalmopathy. Sequencing was carried out using blood. The CDR3 spells CASSRLAGPTDTQYF. The CDR3 nucleotides read TGTGCCAGCAGTAGACTAGCGGGTCCCACAGATACGCAGTATTTT.